Sequencing of this TCR beta chain was carried out in a study of T cell clonotyping in hematopoietic cell transplantation. Study results and limitations: After transplant, recipient diversity fell while pathologically expanded clonotypes grew through day 180. Broader posttransplant TCR repertoire diversity was predicted by graft donor and pretransplant recipient Inverse Simpson Index values.

Assay used: immunoSEQ multiplex PCR; TCRdb lists only in-frame clones, some missing. The top ten clones hold approximately 2.8% of a sample with approximately 41,000 clones, about 85% of them seen once. The CDR3 is 17 amino acids. V was shortened by 5 bases and J by 1 base, with 18 bases between the two germline ends. Germline V CDR1 and CDR2: MDHEN, SYDVKM. Specified time point: recipient sample about 28 days before transplant, after cytoreduction. On this clone itself: The antigen is not known.

The starting material was peripheral blood mononuclear cells, obtained before stem cell transplant. The V call is TRBV28, the J call TRBJ1-5; TRBD1 is a possible D gene (5 bases). The TCR sequence derives from a man aged 55 to 70 with acute myeloid leukemia. Some clones in this sample may be carry-over from other donors' samples. CDR3 coding DNA: TGTGCCAGCAGTGGATTCAGCATAGGGGTGAGCAATCAGCCCCAGCATTTT. This gives the protein CASSGFSIGVSNQPQHF.